The 27 T cell receptor beta chains below all came from one sample that was sequenced in a study of control samples from healthy donors and cancer patients. Clones were read by immunoSEQ multiplex PCR, and TCRdb kept only the in-frame ones, dropping some. The sample has approximately 170,000 clones, around 91% seen once; the top ten hold around 1.5%. The specimen was blood. The source of these receptors is a woman aged 30 to 39 in good health.

This chain links TRBV11-3 with TRBJ2-3; D is uncertain. Germline-derived CDR1 and CDR2 are SGHNT and YENEEA. V gave up 1 base and J gave up 5 bases, with 4 bases separating them. There are 12 residues in the CDR3. DNA of the CDR3: TGTGCCAGCAGCTTAGGGGAAGATACGCAGTATTTT. It specifies CASSLGEDTQYF.

The chain employs TRBV19 and TRBJ1-1; TRBD1 aligns across 7 bases. The CDR3 length is 15 residues. V shed 7 bases, J shed 4 bases, and the junction held 12 bases outside the gene matches. Germline lookup yields CDR1 LNHDA and CDR2 SQIVND (reference sequence). The CDR3, as DNA: TGTGCCAGTATGCCAAGAACAGGGGAGAGCACTGAAGCTTTCTTT. Protein product: CASMPRTGESTEAFF.

The V gene is TRBV11-3, the J gene TRBJ2-2; 12 bases are a match to TRBD2. CDR1 SGHNT and CDR2 YENEEA come from the germline V gene. CDR3 length: 14 residues. Germline trimming cut 7 bases from V and 5 bases from J; bases unmatched to any gene: 2. CDR3 sequence (DNA): TGTGCCAGCACCGGGACTAGCGGGACCGGGGAGCTGTTTTTT. It encodes CASTGTSGTGELFF.

J is TRBJ2-3 and V is TRBV7-2; 7 bases align to TRBD2. Per the germline V gene, CDR1 is SGHTA and CDR2 is FQGNSA. V gave up 5 bases and J gave up 4 bases; unmatched junction bases: 6. The CDR3 length is 14 residues. This chain's CDR3 is CASSPRTSPDTQYF. Written as DNA, the CDR3 is TGTGCCAGCAGCCCGAGGACTAGTCCAGATACGCAGTATTTT.

The J gene is TRBJ1-5, the V gene TRBV10-3, with 8 bases aligning to TRBD1. Germline CDR1 is ENHRY and CDR2 is SYGVKD. The CDR3 runs to 15 residues. The junction had 0 bases not matched to a gene; V was cut back by 0 bases and J by 2 bases. The chain's CDR3 is CAISESDRGNQPQHF. The CDR3 nucleotides are TGTGCCATCAGTGAGTCGGACAGGGGCAATCAGCCCCAGCATTTT.

The chain uses TRBV28 and TRBJ1-3; no clear D. Trimming removed 3 bases from V and 0 bases from J, with 6 bases in between. The V gene's germline CDR1 is MDHEN and CDR2 SYDVKM. CDR3 length: 14 amino acids. The CDR3 sequence is CASSFYISGNTIYF. The CDR3 nucleotides read TGTGCCAGCAGTTTCTATATCTCTGGAAACACCATATATTTT.

The V gene is TRBV11-2, the J gene TRBJ1-3; 8 positions agree with TRBD1. The germline V gene has CDR1 SGHAT and CDR2 FQNNGV. The CDR3 consists of 13 residues. J lost 3 bases, V lost 6 bases, and 1 base had no gene match. The CDR3 DNA sequence: TGTGCCAGCAGACAGGGGGGTGGAAACACCATATATTTT. Its translation: CASRQGGGNTIYF.

Comment on this clone: Other DNA sequences in the sample encode the same CDR3. The V gene is TRBV18, the J gene TRBJ2-3; D is unresolved. Germline V gene data show CDR1 as KGHSH and CDR2 as LQKENI. Trimming shortened V by 6 bases and J by 0 bases, and 7 bases separated the two germline ends. This CDR3 has 13 amino acids. The chain's CDR3 is CASSPPSTDTQYF. In DNA form, the CDR3 reads TGTGCCAGCTCGCCGCCTAGCACAGATACGCAGTATTTT.

The chain employs TRBV19 and TRBJ1-5; a weak D match, TRBD1 (6 bases). The CDR3 runs to 15 residues. The germline CDR1 and CDR2 sequences are LNHDA and SQIVND (reference sequence). V was cut by 4 bases and J by 6 bases, with 16 bases left in between. The CDR3: CASSTSQGRGQPQHF. The CDR3 nucleotides read TGTGCCAGTAGTACCTCCCAGGGGCGCGGTCAGCCCCAGCATTTT.

This CDR3 reads CASSYGRKDNTEAFF. In nucleotides, the CDR3 is TGTGCCAGCAGTTACGGGAGGAAGGACAACACTGAAGCTTTCTTT. The chain recombines TRBV6-5 with TRBJ1-1, with D hard to call. Trimming pared 2 bases from V and 2 bases from J, leaving 12 bases between. In germline, CDR1 is MNHEY, CDR2 SVGAGI. The CDR3 extends over 15 amino acids.

The CDR3 nucleotides read TGTGCCAGCAGCCAAGATGAGGCTAGCGCCTCCTACGAGCAGTACTTC. As protein: CASSQDEASASYEQYF. The rearrangement uses TRBV4-2 and TRBJ2-7, with a tentative D call TRBD2 (6 bases). Between the trimmed V and J ends, which lost 0 bases and 0 bases, there was a span of 12 bases. Germline CDR1 is LGHNA and CDR2 is YNFKEQ. CDR3 length: 16 amino acids.

V gene TRBV3-1 (or the pseudogene TRBV3-2) combines with J gene TRBJ2-3; TRBD2 aligns across 7 bases. This CDR3 spans 15 amino acids. Trimming cost V 0 bases and J 1 base; bases outside gene matches: 1. Germline CDR1 is LGHDT and CDR2 is YNNKEL (reference sequence). Written as DNA, the CDR3 is TGTGCCAGCAGCCAAGATACTAGCGGCACAGATACGCAGTATTTT. This codes for CASSQDTSGTDTQYF.

The chain couples TRBV6-5 to TRBJ2-7; either TRBD1 or TRBD2 may fit D (5 bases each). Germline CDR1 is MNHEY and CDR2 is SVGAGI. The CDR3 loop spans 13 amino acids. V was clipped by 6 bases and J by 4 bases, with 13 bases between them. CDR3 DNA sequence: TGTGCCAGCAGAGGGACGGAGAGTTACGAGCAGTACTTC. It is translated as CASRGTESYEQYF.

This rearrangement joins TRBV21-1 to TRBJ2-7. TRBV21-1 is flagged as a pseudogene. The CDR3 is 14 amino acids. The DNA for the CDR3 is TGTGCCAGCAGCAAAGGAGTCAGATCCTACGAGCAGTACTTC. Amino acid sequence: CASSKGVRSYEQYF.

To note about this clone: The identical CDR3 is also encoded by other nucleotide sequences in the sample. The gene calls are TRBV18 and TRBJ1-4; D is unclear. This CDR3 has 13 amino acids. The V gene's germline CDR1 is KGHSH and CDR2 LQKENI. The V and J ends lost 1 base and 4 bases respectively, with 4 bases between them. This chain's CDR3 is CASSPQGNEKLFF. DNA of the CDR3: TGTGCCAGCTCACCACAGGGTAATGAAAAACTGTTTTTT.

The CDR3 DNA sequence: TGTGCCAGCAGACTAGCGGGAGGGAGCTCCTACAATGAGCAGTTCTTC. Protein sequence: CASRLAGGSSYNEQFF. The chain uses TRBV7-2 and TRBJ2-1, with 13 bases lining up with TRBD2. The length of the CDR3 is 16 residues. The germline gives CDR1 SGHTA, CDR2 FQGNSA. Trimming took 6 bases from V and 0 from J; bases not matched to a gene: 2. The full variable domain, rest sourced from reference TRBV7-2 and TRBJ2-1, is GAGVSQSPSNKVTEKGKDVELRCDPISGHTALYWYRQSLGQGLEFLIYFQGNSAPDKSGLPSDRFSAERTGGSVSTLTIQRTQQEDSAVYLCASRLAGGSSYNEQFFGPGTRLTVL.

J is TRBJ2-3 and V is TRBV7-9; a weak D match, TRBD1 (6 bases). This CDR3 has 15 amino acids. V was shortened by 1 base and J by 8 bases, with 16 bases between the two germline ends. Germline V gene lookup returns CDR1 SEHNR and CDR2 FQNEAQ (reference sequence). CDR3 sequence reads: CASSLGAPGVSTQYF. The CDR3, as DNA: TGTGCCAGCAGCTTAGGCGCCCCAGGGGTATCTACGCAGTATTTT. Full variable domain (missing parts from reference TRBV7-9 and TRBJ2-3): DTGVSQNPRHKITKRGQNVTFRCDPISEHNRLYWYRQTLGQGPEFLTYFQNEAQLEKSRLLSDRFSAERPKGSFSTLEIQRTEQGDSAMYLCASSLGAPGVSTQYFGPGTRLTVL.

The V and J genes are TRBV7-9 and TRBJ1-4; D gene uncertain. CDR1 is SEHNR, CDR2 FQNEAQ, per germline (reference sequence). Trimming stripped 2 bases from V and 3 bases from J, with 7 bases between. The CDR3 spans 14 residues. This CDR3 reads CASSLSQANEKLFF. CDR3 DNA sequence: TGTGCCAGCAGCTTAAGTCAAGCTAATGAAAAACTGTTTTTT.

There are a few counts of this clone. This chain connects TRBV6-7 to TRBJ1-4, with 11 bases lining up with TRBD1. TRBV6-7 is an ORF, and what it does is uncertain. V shed 0 bases, J shed 8 bases, and the junction held 5 bases outside the gene matches. The CDR3 loop spans 16 amino acids. The CDR3 DNA sequence: TGTGCCAGCAGTTACTCCTCTAGGGACAGGGGGGAAAAACTGTTTTTT. This encodes CASSYSSRDRGEKLFF.

The chain recombines TRBV5-1 with TRBJ1-1; no firm D call. CDR3 length: 13 residues. From germline, CDR1 is SGHRS and CDR2 YFSETQ. V gave up 5 bases and J gave up 0 bases, with 8 bases separating them. CDR3 DNA: TGCGCCAGCAGGGAGCCCATGAACACTGAAGCTTTCTTT. Protein sequence: CASREPMNTEAFF.

The table lists this clone with a count of one. This rearrangement joins TRBV6-2 or TRBV6-3 to TRBJ2-1; perhaps TRBD1 as D (5 bases). Trimming left V 0 bases short and J 3 bases short, with 6 bases between. Per germline, CDR1 MNHEY and CDR2 SVGEGT. The CDR3 has 14 amino acids. The CDR3 DNA sequence: TGTGCCAGCAGTTACTCGACAGACTACAATGAGCAGTTCTTC. This codes for CASSYSTDYNEQFF.

This clone was seen only once. V gene TRBV19 combines with J gene TRBJ1-2, with 7 bases aligning to TRBD1. This CDR3 is built from 15 residues. V lost 5 bases to trimming and J lost 4 bases; unmatched junction nucleotides: 10. The germline V gene encodes CDR1 LNHDA and CDR2 SQIVND (reference sequence). The DNA for the CDR3 is TGTGCCAGTAGTCCCCCCGACAGGGCGGTCTATGGCTACACCTTC. Protein product: CASSPPDRAVYGYTF.

The chain recombines TRBV5-1 with TRBJ1-1, with a tentative D call TRBD1 (5 bases). V was trimmed by 4 bases and J by 4 bases, leaving 8 bases between them. This CDR3 spans 12 amino acids. The germline V gene has CDR1 SGHRS and CDR2 YFSETQ. In DNA, the CDR3 is TGCGCCAGCAGCCAGGGTATCACTGAAGCTTTCTTT. This translates into CASSQGITEAFF.

The chain links TRBV30 to TRBJ2-4, with D perhaps given as TRBD1 or TRBD2 (6 bases each). Germline CDR1 is GTSNPN and CDR2 is SVGIG (reference sequence). Trimming stripped 0 bases from V and 6 bases from J, with 12 bases between. The CDR3 runs 14 residues. CDR3 in DNA: TGTGCCTGGAGTGTAGGAGGGGGTGGAAACATTCAGTACTTC. Translated, it gives CAWSVGGGGNIQYF.

This chain uses TRBV2 with TRBJ2-1, with 14 bases lining up with TRBD2. Germline CDR1 is SNHLY and CDR2 is FYNNEI. The CDR3 runs to 16 residues. V was clipped by 7 bases and J by 6 bases; unmatched bases: 8. The CDR3 DNA follows: TGTGCCAGCAAGCTGACCGGGACTAGCGGGAGCAATGAGCAGTTCTTC. Residues: CASKLTGTSGSNEQFF.

This clone has only one observation. The chain links TRBV6-5 to TRBJ1-2; 7 bases line up with TRBD1. The CDR3 spans 13 residues. Per germline, CDR1 MNHEY and CDR2 SVGAGI. Trimming removed 6 bases from V and 3 bases from J; junction bases left unmatched: 4. This CDR3 reads CASSRQGDYGYTF. The CDR3 nucleotides read TGTGCCAGCAGCCGACAGGGTGACTATGGCTACACCTTC.

The rearrangement links TRBV29-1 to TRBJ1-1; the D gene is possibly TRBD1 (6 bases). Germline V CDR1 and CDR2: SQVTM, ANQGSEA. The length of the CDR3 is 12 residues. V was cut by 7 bases and J by 1 base, with 10 bases left in between. CDR3 nucleotides: TGCAGCGGGGGACACCGGAACACTGAAGCTTTCTTT. Its protein is CSGGHRNTEAFF.